This record covers a single T cell receptor beta chain. Its antigen remains unidentified. This entry is derived from a study of blood T cells in healthy people across ages. Across the study: Using template switching, researchers captured about one barcoded beta molecule for each two T cells.

PCR was performed a second time for roughly 7 to 11 cycles using a sample-barcoded 5' primer and a J-beta primer mix. A template-switch adaptor with 12 random nucleotides tagged each cDNA molecule. CDR3-containing paired-end reads numbering at least 3 million came from each sample. A single record per CDR3 protein comes from TCRdb applying MiXCR to the 5' RACE reads. Here the sample spans 600,000 or so distinct CDR3 sequences, approximately 30% being singletons. CDR1 is SGHTA, CDR2 FQGTGA, per germline. This CDR3 is built from 16 residues. Whole-study results and caveats: Diversity of TCR beta correlated strongly with naive T cell percentage.

This clonotype was obtained from a woman aged 80 or over in good health. The sample comprised blood. This rearrangement joins TRBV7-3 to TRBJ2-5, with a tentative D call TRBD1 (7 bases). TRBJ2-7 matches the DNA end more closely, so the J call is doubtful. The CDR3 sequence: CASSLTDSRGVYEQYF. As DNA, the CDR3 is TGTGCCAGCAGCTTAACGGACTCCAGGGGGGTCTACGAGCAGTACTTC.